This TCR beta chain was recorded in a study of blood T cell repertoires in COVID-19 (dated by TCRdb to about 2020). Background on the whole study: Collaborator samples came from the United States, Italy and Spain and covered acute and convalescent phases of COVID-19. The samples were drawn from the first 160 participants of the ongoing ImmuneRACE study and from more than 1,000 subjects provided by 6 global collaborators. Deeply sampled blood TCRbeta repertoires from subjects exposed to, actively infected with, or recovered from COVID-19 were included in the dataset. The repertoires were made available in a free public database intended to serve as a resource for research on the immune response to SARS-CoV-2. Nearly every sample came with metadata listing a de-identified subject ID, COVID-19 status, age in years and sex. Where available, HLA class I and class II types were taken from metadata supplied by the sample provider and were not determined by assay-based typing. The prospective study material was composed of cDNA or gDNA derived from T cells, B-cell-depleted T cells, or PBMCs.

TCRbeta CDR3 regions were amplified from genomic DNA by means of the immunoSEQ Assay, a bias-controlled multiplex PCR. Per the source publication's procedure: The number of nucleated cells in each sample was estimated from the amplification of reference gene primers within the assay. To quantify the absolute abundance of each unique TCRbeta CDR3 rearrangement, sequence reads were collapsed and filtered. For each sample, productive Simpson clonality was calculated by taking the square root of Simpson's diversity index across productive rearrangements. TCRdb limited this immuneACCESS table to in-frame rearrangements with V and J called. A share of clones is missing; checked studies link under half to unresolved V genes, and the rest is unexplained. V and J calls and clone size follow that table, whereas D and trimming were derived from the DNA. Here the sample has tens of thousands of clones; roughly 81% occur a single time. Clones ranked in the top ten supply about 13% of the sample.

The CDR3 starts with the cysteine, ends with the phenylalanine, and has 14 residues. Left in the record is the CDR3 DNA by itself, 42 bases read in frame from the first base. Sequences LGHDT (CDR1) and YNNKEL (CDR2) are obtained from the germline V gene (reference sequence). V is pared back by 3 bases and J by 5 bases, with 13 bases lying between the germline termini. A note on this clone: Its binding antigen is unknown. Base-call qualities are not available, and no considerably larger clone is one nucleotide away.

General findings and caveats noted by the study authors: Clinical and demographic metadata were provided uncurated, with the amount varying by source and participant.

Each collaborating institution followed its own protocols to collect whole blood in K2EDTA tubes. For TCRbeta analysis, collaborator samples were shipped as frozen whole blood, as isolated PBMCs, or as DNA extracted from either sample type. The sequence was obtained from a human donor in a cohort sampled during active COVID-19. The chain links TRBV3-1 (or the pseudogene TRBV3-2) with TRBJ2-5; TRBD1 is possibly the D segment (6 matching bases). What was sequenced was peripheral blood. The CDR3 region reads CASSQWGLRETQYF. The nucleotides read TGTGCCAGCAGCCAGTGGGGGCTTCGGGAGACCCAGTACTTC.